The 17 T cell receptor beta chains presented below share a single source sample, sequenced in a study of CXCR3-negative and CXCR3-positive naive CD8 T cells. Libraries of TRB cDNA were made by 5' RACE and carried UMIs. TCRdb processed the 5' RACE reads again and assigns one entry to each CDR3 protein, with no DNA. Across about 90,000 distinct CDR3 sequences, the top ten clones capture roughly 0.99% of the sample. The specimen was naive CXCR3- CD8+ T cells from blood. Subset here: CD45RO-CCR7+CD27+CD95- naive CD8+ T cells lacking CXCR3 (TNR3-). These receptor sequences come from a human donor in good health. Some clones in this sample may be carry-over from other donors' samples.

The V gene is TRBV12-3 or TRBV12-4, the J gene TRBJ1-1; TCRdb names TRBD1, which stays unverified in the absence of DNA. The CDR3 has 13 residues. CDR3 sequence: CASSYGTNTEAFF.

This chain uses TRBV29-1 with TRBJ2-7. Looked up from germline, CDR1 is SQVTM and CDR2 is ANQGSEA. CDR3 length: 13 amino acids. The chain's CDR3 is CSVEGVAEYEQYF.

The CDR3 loop reads CASSAPGTVSYNEQFF. V gene TRBV9 combines with J gene TRBJ2-1; TCRdb lists TRBD1, though no DNA is available to test this call. This CDR3 comprises 16 residues. Germline lookup yields CDR1 SGDLS and CDR2 YYNGEE.

CDR3 sequence: CASSPTQGTYNEQFF. The chain combines TRBV11-3 with TRBJ2-1; TCRdb names TRBD1, which stays unverified in the absence of DNA. The CDR3 totals 15 residues. Per the germline V gene, CDR1 is SGHNT and CDR2 is YENEEA.

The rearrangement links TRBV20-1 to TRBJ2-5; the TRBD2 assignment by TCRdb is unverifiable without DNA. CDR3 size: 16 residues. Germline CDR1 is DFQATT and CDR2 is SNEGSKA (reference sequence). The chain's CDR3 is CSARDLPSGLKETQYF.

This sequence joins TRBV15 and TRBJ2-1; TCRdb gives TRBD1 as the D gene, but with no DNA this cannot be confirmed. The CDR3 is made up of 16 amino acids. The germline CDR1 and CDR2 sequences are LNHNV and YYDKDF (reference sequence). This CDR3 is CATSGPRDRALTEQFF. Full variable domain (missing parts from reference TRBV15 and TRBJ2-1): DAMVIQNPRYQVTQFGKPVTLSCSQTLNHNVMYWYQQKSSQAPKLLFHYYDKDFNNEADTPDNFQSRRPNTSFCFLDIRSPGLGDTAMYLCATSGPRDRALTEQFFGPGTRLTVL.

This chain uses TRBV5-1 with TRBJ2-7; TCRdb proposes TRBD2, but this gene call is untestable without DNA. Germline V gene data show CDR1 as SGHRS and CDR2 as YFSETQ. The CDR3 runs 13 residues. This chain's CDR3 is CASSWTSDYEQYF. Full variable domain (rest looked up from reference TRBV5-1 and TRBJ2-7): KAGVTQTPRYLIKTRGQQVTLSCSPISGHRSVSWYQQTPGQGLQFLFEYFSETQRNKGNFPGRFSGRQFSNSRSEMNVSTLELGDSALYLCASSWTSDYEQYFGPGTRLTVT.

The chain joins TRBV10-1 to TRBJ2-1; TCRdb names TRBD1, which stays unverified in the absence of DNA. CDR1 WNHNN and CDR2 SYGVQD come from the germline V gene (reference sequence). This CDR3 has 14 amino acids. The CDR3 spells CASSGTGGLNEQFF.

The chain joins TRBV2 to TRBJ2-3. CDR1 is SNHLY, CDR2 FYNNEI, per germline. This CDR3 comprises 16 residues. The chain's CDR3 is CASSELSGFLTDTQYF.

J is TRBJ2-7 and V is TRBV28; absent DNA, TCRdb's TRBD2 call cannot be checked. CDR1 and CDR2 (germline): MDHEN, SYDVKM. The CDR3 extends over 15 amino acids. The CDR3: CASSFATSGAYEQYF.

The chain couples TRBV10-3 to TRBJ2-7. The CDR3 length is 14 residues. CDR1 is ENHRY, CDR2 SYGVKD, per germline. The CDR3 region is CASRKDDSSYEQYF.

CDR3 sequence reads: CSARDYSGGVEQYF. The rearrangement joins TRBV20-1 to TRBJ2-7; checking the TCRdb D call of TRBD1 is not possible without DNA. Germline CDR1 DFQATT, CDR2 SNEGSKA (reference sequence). CDR3 length: 14 residues.

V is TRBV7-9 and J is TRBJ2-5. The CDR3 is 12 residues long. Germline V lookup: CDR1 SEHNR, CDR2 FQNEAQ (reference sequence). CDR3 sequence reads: CASSLAGDNPYF.

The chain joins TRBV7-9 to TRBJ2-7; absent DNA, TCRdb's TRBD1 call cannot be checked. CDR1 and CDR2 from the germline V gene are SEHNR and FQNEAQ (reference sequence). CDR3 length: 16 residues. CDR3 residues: CVSSFPQGEASYEQYF.

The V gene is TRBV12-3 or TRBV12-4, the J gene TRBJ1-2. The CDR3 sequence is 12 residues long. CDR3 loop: CASSLGGSGYTF.

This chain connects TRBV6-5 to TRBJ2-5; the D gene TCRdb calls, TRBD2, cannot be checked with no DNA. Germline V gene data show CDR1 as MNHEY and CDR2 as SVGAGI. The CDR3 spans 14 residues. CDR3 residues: CASSLTSGIETQYF.

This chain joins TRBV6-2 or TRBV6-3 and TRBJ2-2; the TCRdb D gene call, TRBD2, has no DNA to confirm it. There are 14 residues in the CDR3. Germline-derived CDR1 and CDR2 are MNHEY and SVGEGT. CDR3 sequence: CASSVNSGVGELFF.